One sample yielded the 22 T cell receptor beta chains listed below, sequenced in a study of CD8 T cells in Susac syndrome. Reverse transcription of 0.5 to 1 ug RNA was performed with random hexamers. TCRdb re-analysed the immunoSEQ multiplex PCR reads in MiXCR, keeping a single row per CDR3 protein. The table lists about 210,000 distinct CDR3 sequences, 94% of them singletons, with 0.15% to 0.2% in the top ten. The sequencing sample was made of CD4+ T cells from PBMCs. The receptors shown here come from a human donor with Susac syndrome.

The rearrangement uses TRBV18 and TRBJ1-2, with 7 bases fitting TRBD1. CDR3 length: 16 residues. Per the germline V gene, CDR1 is KGHSH and CDR2 is LQKENI. V lost 1 base and J lost 4; bases outside the gene matches: 9. In nucleotides, the CDR3 is TGTGCCAGCTCACCACAGTCCACAGGGGATGGCTATGGCTACACCTTC. Translation: CASSPQSTGDGYGYTF.

The J gene is TRBJ2-7, the V gene TRBV29-1; either TRBD1 or TRBD2 may fit D (6 bases each). This CDR3 comprises 14 residues. CDR1 SQVTM and CDR2 ANQGSEA come from the germline V gene. Trimming stripped 5 bases from V and 6 bases from J, with 20 bases between. This CDR3 reads CSVPQNEGGGEQYF. CDR3 coding DNA: TGCAGCGTTCCCCAAAATGAGGGGGGTGGCGAGCAGTACTTC.

Regarding this clonotype: A read error may produce the germline difference seen at one junction end. The rearrangement joins TRBV14 to TRBJ1-6; D gene ambiguous. This CDR3 is built from 13 residues. Germline CDR1 SGHDN, CDR2 FVKESK. CDR3 amino acids: CASSQGASSPLHF. DNA for the CDR3: TGTGCCAGCAGCCAAGGCGCTAGTTCACCCCTCCATTTT.

As to this clonotype: An end of the junction does not agree with germline; a read error may underlie this. This chain connects TRBV6-6 to TRBJ2-5, with D perhaps TRBD2 (6 bases). CDR3 size: 13 residues. In germline, CDR1 is MNHNY, CDR2 SVGAGI (reference sequence). The CDR3 DNA sequence: TGTGCCAGCAGCCACGTGCGGGAAGAGAGCCAGTACTTC. Translated, it gives CASSHVREESQYF.

This clonotype was seen a single time. This rearrangement joins TRBV7-8 to TRBJ2-7; TRBD2 matches at 9 bases. Germline V gene lookup returns CDR1 SGHVS and CDR2 FQNEAQ. The CDR3 runs to 16 residues. The junction had 12 bases not matched to a gene; V was cut back by 3 bases and J by 6 bases. The CDR3 sequence is CASSLGIAGEPGEQYF. CDR3 nucleotides: TGTGCCAGCAGCTTGGGAATAGCGGGGGAGCCCGGCGAGCAGTACTTC. The full variable domain, in which reference TRBV7-8 and TRBJ2-7 provide the parts outside the CDR3, is GAGVSQSPRYKVAKRGQDVALRCDPISGHVSLFWYQQALGQGPEFLTYFQNEAQLDKSGLPSDRFFAERPEGSVSTLKIQRTQQEDSAVYLCASSLGIAGEPGEQYFGPGTRLTVT.

The chain links TRBV19 to TRBJ1-5; no clear D gene. There are 14 residues in the CDR3. V shed 5 bases and J shed 7 bases, with 15 bases lying between them. Germline CDR1 reads LNHDA; CDR2 reads SQIVND (reference sequence). Here the CDR3 DNA reads TGTGCCAGTAGTCAGTTACTTCTGGGGCAGCCCCAGCATTTT. Amino acid sequence: CASSQLLLGQPQHF.

The chain uses TRBV5-1 and TRBJ1-6; 8 nucleotides agree with TRBD1. V trimming: 4 bases; J trimming: 10 bases; junction bases outside the gene matches: 13. Looked up from germline, CDR1 is SGHRS and CDR2 is YFSETQ. The CDR3 runs to 16 residues. CDR3 region: CASSLEGQVGVSPLHF. CDR3 sequence (DNA): TGCGCCAGCAGCCTAGAGGGACAGGTCGGAGTCTCACCCCTCCACTTT.

V gene TRBV20-1 combines with J gene TRBJ2-3; D gene uncertain. This CDR3 is 14 amino acids long. Trimming took 3 bases from V and 2 from J, leaving 12 bases between them. In germline, CDR1 is DFQATT, CDR2 SNEGSKA (reference sequence). The DNA for the CDR3 is TGCAGTGCTAGTAGCAAAGGGTCCACAGATACGCAGTATTTT. Translated, it gives CSASSKGSTDTQYF.

The chain joins TRBV6-6 to TRBJ1-2; a weak D match, TRBD1 (5 bases). Deletions cut 10 bases from V and 5 bases from J, with 8 bases between. The CDR3 sequence is 10 residues long. Germline values: CDR1 MNHNY, CDR2 SVGAGI (reference sequence). In DNA, the CDR3 is TGTGCCATCCAGGGATATGGCTACACCTTC. This gives the protein CAIQGYGYTF.

The sample holds one count of this clonotype. This sequence joins TRBV7-9 and TRBJ2-7, with 12 positions matching TRBD1. The CDR3 spans 15 residues. CDR1 and CDR2 from the germline V gene are SEHNR and FQNEAQ (reference sequence). V shed 0 bases, J shed 6 bases, and the junction held 3 bases outside the gene matches. CDR3 sequence: CASSLAGQGASEQYF. The CDR3 region has the DNA TGTGCCAGCAGCTTAGCGGGACAGGGGGCTTCCGAGCAGTACTTC.

V and J are TRBV6-2 or TRBV6-3 and TRBJ1-1; D gene unclear. The CDR3 covers 16 residues. Deletions cut 0 bases from V and 0 bases from J, with 11 bases between. In germline, CDR1 is MNHEY, CDR2 SVGEGT. DNA of the CDR3: TGTGCCAGCAGTTACTCTGGTAGACGGATGAACACTGAAGCTTTCTTT. Translated, it gives CASSYSGRRMNTEAFF.

This chain uses TRBV6-1 with TRBJ1-1, with D maybe TRBD1 (5 bases). Germline loops: CDR1 MNHNS, CDR2 SASEGT. V was shortened by 1 base and J by 2 bases, with 11 bases between the two germline ends. CDR3 size: 15 residues. As DNA, the CDR3 is TGTGCCAGCAGTGAAGGTACAGGAATAAACACTGAAGCTTTCTTT. It specifies CASSEGTGINTEAFF.

The V call is TRBV20-1, the J call TRBJ2-4; 10 bases are a match to TRBD2. CDR3 length: 17 residues. Per the germline V gene, CDR1 is DFQATT and CDR2 is SNEGSKA (reference sequence). The junction had 14 bases not matched to a gene; V was cut back by 6 bases and J by 3 bases. CDR3 in DNA: TGCAGTGCCCCGGCAAGCGGGGGGGCCCTTCGCAAAAACATTCAGTACTTC. It codes for CSAPASGGALRKNIQYF.

This chain connects TRBV7-2 to TRBJ1-2; the D is unclear. Trimming removed 1 base at V and 0 bases at J, with 9 bases between. The CDR3 is made up of 15 amino acids. Germline CDR1 SGHTA, CDR2 FQGNSA. The CDR3 DNA sequence: TGTGCCAGCAGCTTAGTCCAGGCCTCTAACTATGGCTACACCTTC. Protein: CASSLVQASNYGYTF.

J is TRBJ1-4 and V is TRBV3-1, with D perhaps matching TRBD1 (5 bases). The V end was cut by 1 base, the J end by 8 bases, with 20 bases between. CDR1 is LGHDT, CDR2 YNNKEL, per germline (reference sequence). This CDR3 is 17 amino acids long. The CDR3 DNA is TGTGCCAGCAGCCAAGCTGGCCCGGGACTCGGAGGCGAAAAACTGTTTTTT. Protein sequence: CASSQAGPGLGGEKLFF. The full variable domain, completed using reference TRBV3-1 and TRBJ1-4, is DTAVSQTPKYLVTQMGNDKSIKCEQNLGHDTMYWYKQDSKKFLKIMFSYNNKELIINETVPNRFSPKSPDKAHLNLHINSLELGDSAVYFCASSQAGPGLGGEKLFFGSGTQLSVL.

The chain carries TRBV24-1 and TRBJ1-5; no definite D call. The CDR3 has 15 residues. Looked up from germline, CDR1 is KGHDR and CDR2 is SFDVKD. V was shortened by 4 bases and J by 1 base, with 10 bases between the two germline ends. The CDR3 DNA reads as TGTGCCACCAGTGAGGGGAAGGCCAGCAATCAGCCCCAGCATTTT. It specifies CATSEGKASNQPQHF.

The chain couples TRBV5-1 to TRBJ1-2; 8 bases align to TRBD1. The CDR3 contains 14 residues. The germline V gene has CDR1 SGHRS and CDR2 YFSETQ. After removal of 2 bases from V and 6 bases from J, the junction contained 6 bases not matched to a gene. CDR3 coding DNA: TGCGCCAGCAGCTTCGGACAGGGTAGGGATGGCTACACCTTC. Protein product: CASSFGQGRDGYTF.

This clonotype was recorded once. This chain joins TRBV2 and TRBJ1-6; no definite D call. The CDR3 runs to 15 residues. V shed 5 bases and J shed 4 bases, with 12 bases lying between them. Germline values: CDR1 SNHLY, CDR2 FYNNEI. CDR3 bases: TGTGCCAGCAGTTTCGAGACGGGATATAATTCACCCCTCCACTTT. It encodes CASSFETGYNSPLHF. Variable domain in full (rest from reference TRBV2 and TRBJ1-6): EPEVTQTPSHQVTQMGQEVILRCVPISNHLYFYWYRQILGQKVEFLVSFYNNEISEKSEIFDDQFSVERPDGSNFTLKIRSTKLEDSAMYFCASSFETGYNSPLHFGNGTRLTVT.

The gene calls are TRBV30 and TRBJ2-3; D possibly uses TRBD1 or TRBD2 (6 bases each). The length of the CDR3 is 15 residues. The V gene lost 0 bases and the J gene lost 1 base, with 11 bases spanning the gap. Germline values: CDR1 GTSNPN, CDR2 SVGIG (reference sequence). The CDR3 sequence: CAWSVEGVGTDTQYF. The CDR3 nucleotides read TGTGCCTGGAGTGTGGAGGGGGTAGGCACAGATACGCAGTATTTT.

V is TRBV20-1 and J is TRBJ2-3; D is unclear. CDR3 length: 15 residues. CDR1 DFQATT and CDR2 SNEGSKA come from the germline V gene (reference sequence). V lost 6 bases and J 2 bases, leaving 18 bases between the germline ends. The CDR3: CSAGLQRPDTDTQYF. The CDR3 DNA reads as TGCAGTGCGGGTCTTCAGCGCCCGGACACAGATACGCAGTATTTT.

The rearrangement joins TRBV20-1 to TRBJ2-2, with 8 bases identical to TRBD1. The CDR3 contains 13 residues. CDR1 is DFQATT, CDR2 SNEGSKA, per germline (reference sequence). The J segment lost 9 bases and the V segment lost 4 bases, leaving 7 bases of the junction unmatched. The CDR3 spells CSATTDRGRELFF. The CDR3 DNA reads as TGCAGTGCTACAACAGACAGGGGCCGGGAGCTGTTTTTT.

This sequence joins TRBV6-2 or TRBV6-3 and TRBJ1-5; D not resolved. Germline assignment: CDR1 MNHEY and CDR2 SVGEGT. The CDR3 covers 9 residues. V was shortened by 8 bases and J by 7 bases, with 3 bases between the two germline ends. The CDR3 spells CASGQPQHF. Here the CDR3 DNA reads TGTGCCAGCGGGCAGCCCCAGCATTTT.